The rows below give T cell receptor beta chains drawn from one sample of a study of T cells after yellow fever vaccination. MiXCR was run by TCRdb on the 5' RACE reads, yielding one entry per CDR3 protein. Of hundreds of thousands of distinct CDR3 sequences listed, 13% are singletons. The input for sequencing was PBMCs, taken on the day of the yellow fever booster vaccination. These TCRs come from a man younger than 45 who received the YFV17D yellow fever vaccine. The CDR3 runs from the conserved cysteine through the conserved F or W. The D gene is left open where the match is weak. Some rows have no size entry. The others give once, few or many, or a class for an expanded clone.

j_call: TRBJ2-2
clone_size: few
d_call: .
cdr3_length: 14
v_call: TRBV5-1
cdr3_nt: TGCGCCAGCAGCCGGGACTTCTACACCGGGGAGCTGTTTTTT
cdr3_aa: CASSRDFYTGELFF

j_call: TRBJ2-5
clone_size: .
d_call: .
cdr3_length: 16
v_call: TRBV7-9
cdr3_nt: TGTGCCAGCAGCCCTCGAGGGGGGAGGTTGGAAGAGACCCAGTACTTC
cdr3_aa: CASSPRGGRLEETQYF

j_call: TRBJ2-2
clone_size: .
d_call: TRBD2
cdr3_length: 14
v_call: TRBV18
cdr3_nt: TGTGCCTTCCCCCTAGCGGGAGGAAGCGGGGAGCTGTTTTTT
cdr3_aa: CAFPLAGGSGELFF

j_call: TRBJ2-7
clone_size: .
d_call: TRBD2
cdr3_length: 14
v_call: TRBV20-1
cdr3_nt: TGCAGTGCCACCCCTGGCGGGGGGGCCAACGAGCAGTACTTC
cdr3_aa: CSATPGGGANEQYF

j_call: TRBJ1-4
clone_size: .
d_call: TRBD1
cdr3_length: 13
v_call: TRBV20-1
cdr3_nt: TGCAGTGCGGTTGGACAGGGGGACGAAAAACTGTTTTTT
cdr3_aa: CSAVGQGDEKLFF

j_call: TRBJ2-7
clone_size: few
d_call: TRBD1
cdr3_length: 16
v_call: TRBV11-2
cdr3_nt: TGTGCCAGCAGCTTAGAGCTACAGGGGACGATTCACGAGCAGTACTTC
cdr3_aa: CASSLELQGTIHEQYF

j_call: TRBJ2-3
clone_size: .
d_call: TRBD2
cdr3_length: 15
v_call: TRBV20-1
cdr3_nt: TGCAGTGCAGACCCCAGCGGGAGATACACAGATACGCAGTATTTT
cdr3_aa: CSADPSGRYTDTQYF

j_call: TRBJ2-5
clone_size: .
d_call: TRBD1
cdr3_length: 13
v_call: TRBV7-2
cdr3_nt: TGTGCCAGCAGCTTGGGGAGACAGGGGACCCAGTACTTC
cdr3_aa: CASSLGRQGTQYF

j_call: TRBJ2-7
clone_size: few
d_call: .
cdr3_length: 15
v_call: TRBV10-3
cdr3_nt: TGTGCCATCAGTGTGGACAGTTCTGGCTCCTACGAGCAGTACTTC
cdr3_aa: CAISVDSSGSYEQYF

j_call: TRBJ1-2
clone_size: few
d_call: TRBD1
cdr3_length: 13
v_call: TRBV7-9
cdr3_nt: TGTGCCAGCAGGCTAACAGGGGGCGATGGCTACACCTTC
cdr3_aa: CASRLTGGDGYTF

j_call: TRBJ2-5
clone_size: few
d_call: .
cdr3_length: 19
v_call: TRBV6-5
cdr3_nt: TGTGCCAGCAGTTACCGGGCCGGGAGATACCAGGGACTCCGAGAGACCCAGTACTTC
cdr3_aa: CASSYRAGRYQGLRETQYF

j_call: TRBJ2-7
clone_size: few
d_call: TRBD1
cdr3_length: 14
v_call: TRBV20-1
cdr3_nt: TGCAGTGCTGGAGGACAGGGTCTAGGCTACGAGCAGTACTTC
cdr3_aa: CSAGGQGLGYEQYF

j_call: TRBJ2-2
clone_size: few
d_call: TRBD2
cdr3_length: 16
v_call: TRBV4-3
cdr3_nt: TGCGCCAGCAGCCAGATACTAGCGGGAGGGACCGGGGAGCTGTTTTTT
cdr3_aa: CASSQILAGGTGELFF

j_call: TRBJ2-1
clone_size: .
d_call: .
cdr3_length: 15
v_call: TRBV20-1
cdr3_nt: TGCAGTGCTAGAGATCCCGCAGGACTATTTAGTGAGCAGTTCTTC
cdr3_aa: CSARDPAGLFSEQFF

j_call: TRBJ1-1
clone_size: few
d_call: .
cdr3_length: 15
v_call: TRBV7-2
cdr3_nt: TGTGCCAGCAGCTCGCCTCTAAAGGGGATCGGTGAAGCTTTCTTT
cdr3_aa: CASSSPLKGIGEAFF

j_call: TRBJ2-2
clone_size: few
d_call: .
cdr3_length: 13
v_call: TRBV7-2
cdr3_nt: TGTGCCAGCAGCTTAAAATGGTCCGGGGAGCTGTTTTTT
cdr3_aa: CASSLKWSGELFF

j_call: TRBJ2-5
clone_size: .
d_call: TRBD2
cdr3_length: 15
v_call: TRBV3-1
cdr3_nt: TGTGCCAGCAGCCAAATGGCGGGAGGACAAGAGACCCAGTACTTC
cdr3_aa: CASSQMAGGQETQYF

j_call: TRBJ2-5
clone_size: .
d_call: .
cdr3_length: 15
v_call: TRBV20-1
cdr3_nt: TGCAGTGCTGTCGCCCGCCCGGGGGTTGGCGAGACCCAGTACTTC
cdr3_aa: CSAVARPGVGETQYF

j_call: TRBJ1-5
clone_size: many
d_call: .
cdr3_length: 12
v_call: TRBV3-1
cdr3_nt: TGTGCCAGCAGCAGAAGCAATCAGCCCCAGCATTTT
cdr3_aa: CASSRSNQPQHF

j_call: TRBJ2-7
clone_size: few
d_call: TRBD2
cdr3_length: 15
v_call: TRBV5-1
cdr3_nt: TGCGCCAGCAGCTTGGGACTAGCGTTAGATTACGAGCAGTACTTC
cdr3_aa: CASSLGLALDYEQYF

j_call: TRBJ2-6
clone_size: few
d_call: .
cdr3_length: 17
v_call: TRBV28
cdr3_nt: TGTGCCAGCAGTCCGCCGGGACTCCTCTCTGGGGCCAACGTCCTGACTTTC
cdr3_aa: CASSPPGLLSGANVLTF

j_call: TRBJ2-1
clone_size: few
d_call: TRBD2
cdr3_length: 16
v_call: TRBV7-9
cdr3_nt: TGTGCCAGCAGCTTACGGCTAGCGGGAGGACCTGATGAGCAGTTCTTC
cdr3_aa: CASSLRLAGGPDEQFF